These T cell receptor beta chains were read from a single sample in a study of T cell responses to AZD1222 COVID-19 vaccine. Assay: immunoSEQ multiplex PCR; the TCRdb copy retains only in-frame clones and omits some. The table includes approximately 140,000 clones, more than 85% detected once. The sequencing here drew on peripheral blood, taken on day 0 of AZD1222 vaccination. Receptors were obtained from an adult in good health. CDR3s include the opening cysteine and the closing phenylalanine or tryptophan. The D gene is left open where the match is weak. The listing skips clone size in some rows; elsewhere it reads once, few, many or a size class.

abundance	len	v_gene	j_gene	d_gene	CDR3nt	CDR3aa
.	12	TRBV12-3/TRBV12-4	TRBJ1-1	.	TGTGCCAGCAGTTTACGGGGGTCTGAAGCTTTCTTT	CASSLRGSEAFF
.	12	TRBV2	TRBJ2-7	TRBD1	TGTGCCAGCAGTGGACAGGGGTACGAGCAGTACTTC	CASSGQGYEQYF
.	12	TRBV29-1	TRBJ1-1	.	TGCAGCGTTCTCAGGGTGGACACTGAAGCTTTCTTT	CSVLRVDTEAFF
.	14	TRBV5-5	TRBJ1-4	.	TGTGCCAGCAGCTTGGCAGGGGCGGATGAAAAACTGTTTTTT	CASSLAGADEKLFF
.	13	TRBV2	TRBJ2-1	.	TGTGCCAGCAGTGCCTCCATTGACCATGAGCAGTTCTTC	CASSASIDHEQFF
.	17	TRBV11-2	TRBJ1-1	.	TGTGCCAGCAGCTTAGATTTGTGGGGTCCCTACAACACTGAAGCTTTCTTT	CASSLDLWGPYNTEAFF
.	15	TRBV5-1	TRBJ1-1	.	TGCGCCAGCAGCTTGCAGGGGTTGGAGAACACTGAAGCTTTCTTT	CASSLQGLENTEAFF
.	14	TRBV5-5	TRBJ2-7	.	TGTGCCAGCAGCTTGGAGGTGAGCTCCTACGAGCAGTACTTC	CASSLEVSSYEQYF
once	15	TRBV18	TRBJ2-2	TRBD2	TGTGCCAGCTCACCCGGGCTAGCGGACACCGGGGAGCTGTTTTTT	CASSPGLADTGELFF
.	16	TRBV7-9	TRBJ1-4	.	TGTGCCAGCAGCGCGGCGAAGGGAGGGCTTAATGAAAAACTGTTTTTT	CASSAAKGGLNEKLFF
.	13	TRBV11-2	TRBJ1-2	.	TGTGCCAGCAGCTTAGATCTGGGATATGGCTACACCTTC	CASSLDLGYGYTF
.	17	TRBV5-6	TRBJ2-1	.	TGTGCCAGCAGCTTGGCAGTTGGCCTAGCGATGGTGAATGAGCAGTTCTTC	CASSLAVGLAMVNEQFF
.	16	TRBV11-2	TRBJ1-2	TRBD1	TGTGCCAGCAGCTATCGACGGGACAGGGTAAACTATGGCTACACCTTC	CASSYRRDRVNYGYTF
.	14	TRBV23-1	TRBJ1-2	TRBD1	TGCGCCAGCAGTCAAACTTACAGGGGGCCAGGTTACACCTTC	CASSQTYRGPGYTF
.	12	TRBV12-3/TRBV12-4	TRBJ1-2	.	TGTGCCAGCACCGATAACAGCTATGGCTACACCTTC	CASTDNSYGYTF
once	13	TRBV15	TRBJ1-5	.	TGTGCCACCAGCAGAGCTAGCAATCAGCCCCAGCATTTT	CATSRASNQPQHF
.	15	TRBV27	TRBJ1-6	TRBD1	TGTGCCAGCAGATACGAGGGGGCATATAATTCACCCCTCCACTTT	CASRYEGAYNSPLHF
.	14	TRBV6-5	TRBJ1-2	TRBD1	TGTGCCAGCGGAAGACAGGGGCGTCACTATGGCTACACCTTC	CASGRQGRHYGYTF
.	14	TRBV7-2	TRBJ1-4	.	TGTGCCAGCAGCCCCTTCTCGGGTAATGAAAAACTGTTTTTT	CASSPFSGNEKLFF
.	12	TRBV25-1	TRBJ2-1	.	TGTGCCAGCAGTCTAAGGTACAATGAGCAGTTCTTC	CASSLRYNEQFF
.	14	TRBV7-2	TRBJ1-1	TRBD1	TGTGCCAGCAGCGGACAGGGGGCTCGGACTGAAGCTTTCTTT	CASSGQGARTEAFF
.	15	TRBV5-6	TRBJ2-2	TRBD1	TGTGCCAGCAGTGCCGGGACAGAGAACACCGGGGAGCTGTTTTTT	CASSAGTENTGELFF
.	15	TRBV6-6	TRBJ2-3	TRBD1	TGTGCCAGCAGTTACTCCAGGGACAGGGTTAATACGCAGTATTTT	CASSYSRDRVNTQYF
.	15	TRBV27	TRBJ1-6	.	TGTGCCAGCAGTTTGGGGAGGGCAGTAGGTTCACCCCTCCACTTT	CASSLGRAVGSPLHF
.	15	TRBV6-1	TRBJ2-5	.	TGTGCCAGCAGTGACGCGGGGCTTCTGGAAGAGACCCAGTACTTC	CASSDAGLLEETQYF
.	14	TRBV7-2	TRBJ1-2	.	TGTGCCAGCAGCCCCCGTGGGTCAGGACTCGGCTACACCTTC	CASSPRGSGLGYTF
.	16	TRBV19	TRBJ1-5	.	TGTGCCAGTAGTGTATCCAGCGGGCCTCTCGGTGGGCCCCAGCATTTT	CASSVSSGPLGGPQHF
.	14	TRBV5-8	TRBJ2-2	.	TGTGCCAGCAGCCTAAAGACAGACACCGGGGAGCTGTTTTTT	CASSLKTDTGELFF
.	15	TRBV18	TRBJ1-1	TRBD1	TGTGCCAGCTCACAAGGACAGGGAAGGAACACTGAAGCTTTCTTT	CASSQGQGRNTEAFF
.	13	TRBV11-2	TRBJ2-7	.	TGTGCCAGCAGCTTAGATCGGTCGGCAGAGCAGTACTTC	CASSLDRSAEQYF
.	16	TRBV5-6	TRBJ1-4	.	TGTGCCAGCAGCTTGGGGGCAGCCGCAACTAATGAAAAACTGTTTTTT	CASSLGAAATNEKLFF
.	15	TRBV5-1	TRBJ1-1	.	TGCGCCAGCAGCTTGGCCGCCTACGGCGGATCTGAAGCTTTCTTT	CASSLAAYGGSEAFF
.	15	TRBV9	TRBJ2-7	.	TGTGCCAGCAGCGCAGGTGACAGCCGGATTTACGAGCAGTACTTC	CASSAGDSRIYEQYF
.	18	TRBV28	TRBJ2-3	.	TGTGCCAGCAGTATATCCCCCGCGGGGGCTACCGGGGCAGATACGCAGTATTTT	CASSISPAGATGADTQYF
.	15	TRBV24-1	TRBJ2-1	TRBD1	TGTGCCACCAGTGATCCGGGGACAGGGAACAATGAGCAGTTCTTC	CATSDPGTGNNEQFF
.	15	TRBV5-8	TRBJ1-2	.	TGTGCCAGCAGCTTGAGGAGGGGGTTTGGCTATGGCTACACCTTC	CASSLRRGFGYGYTF
.	15	TRBV5-4	TRBJ2-7	TRBD2	TGTGCCAGCAGCTTAGGACTAGCGGGACAAGACGAGCAGTACTTC	CASSLGLAGQDEQYF
.	16	TRBV7-6	TRBJ1-1	.	TGTGCCAGCAGCCCCTTGGACCCCGCAGGAGGCACTGAAGCTTTCTTT	CASSPLDPAGGTEAFF
.	15	TRBV4-1	TRBJ1-2	.	TGCGCCAGCAGCCTTGGGGCCTCCCCCTCCTATGGCTACACCTTC	CASSLGASPSYGYTF
.	16	TRBV7-6	TRBJ1-1	.	TGTGCCAGCAGCTTAGCGCCACCAAGGTCGGGGACTGAAGCTTTCTTT	CASSLAPPRSGTEAFF
.	15	TRBV5-1	TRBJ2-2	TRBD1	TGCGCCAGCAGCTTGGAAGGGACAGGGGTCCGGGAGCTGTTTTTT	CASSLEGTGVRELFF
.	13	TRBV6-6	TRBJ1-2	.	TGTGCCAGCAGGGGGGAGGGACCACATGGCTACACCTTC	CASRGEGPHGYTF
.	15	TRBV6-6	TRBJ1-3	TRBD1	TGTGCCAGCAGTTCCGGGACAGGGGCTGGAAACACCATATATTTT	CASSSGTGAGNTIYF
.	13	TRBV5-5	TRBJ1-1	TRBD1	TGTGCCAGCAGCCCCCAGGGGGGCACTGAAGCTTTCTTT	CASSPQGGTEAFF
.	15	TRBV5-1	TRBJ1-6	.	TGCGCCAGCAGCACCGATGGGAGAGGGGATTCACCCCTCCACTTT	CASSTDGRGDSPLHF
.	17	TRBV7-8	TRBJ1-6	TRBD1	TGTGCCAGCAGCTCTTTATCTTACAGGGGAGAAAATTCACCCCTCCACTTT	CASSSLSYRGENSPLHF
.	17	TRBV5-5	TRBJ1-1	.	TGTGCCAGCAGCTCAGCAACGCTAGGACAGAGGAACACTGAAGCTTTCTTT	CASSSATLGQRNTEAFF
.	14	TRBV23-1	TRBJ1-5	.	TGCGCCAGCAGAAGGGTCAAAGTTTGTCAGCCCCAGCATTTT	CASRRVKVCQPQHF
.	13	TRBV7-2	TRBJ2-7	.	TGTGCCAGCAAACCTGGGTCGGTCTACGAGCAGTACTTC	CASKPGSVYEQYF
.	14	TRBV25-1	TRBJ2-2	.	TGTGCCAGCAGTGTAGGGTTGAACACCGGGGAGCTGTTTTTT	CASSVGLNTGELFF
.	15	TRBV5-4	TRBJ2-3	TRBD1	TGTGCCAGCAGCCTCCAGGGGGCTAGCACAGATACGCAGTATTTT	CASSLQGASTDTQYF
.	14	TRBV7-2	TRBJ2-1	.	TGTGCCAGCAGCCAATCGGACGCTTCCTATGAGCAGTTCTTC	CASSQSDASYEQFF
.	14	TRBV10-3	TRBJ1-1	.	TGTGCCATCAGTGCGGGGGAGGGTTTCGCTGAAGCTTTCTTT	CAISAGEGFAEAFF
.	14	TRBV27	TRBJ1-1	.	TGTGCCAGCAGTTTGTACGGGAGGAACACTGAAGCTTTCTTT	CASSLYGRNTEAFF